This T cell receptor (beta chain) stems from a study of CD8 T cells in ankylosing spondylitis. Findings and limits, study-wide: What seemed typical of ankylosing spondylitis blood was a TCR beta motif built from about eight highly homologous variants. Clones tied to disease were said to be significantly enriched in matched ankylosing spondylitis synovial fluid.

With regard to this clonotype: Antigen unknown.

Using quantitative 5'-RACE with molecular barcodes, the authors made TCR beta libraries. TCRdb recomputed calls from the 5' RACE reads with MiXCR, one row per CDR3 protein. The sample carries some 200,000 distinct CDR3 sequences, about 18% recorded once. V lost 5 bases and J lost 2, with 9 bases in between. Germline V CDR1 and CDR2: MNHEY, SMNVEV (reference sequence). The CDR3 has 13 amino acids. The sequenced material came from blood, either unsorted or a sorted T cell fraction (not recorded which). The TCR originated in a male donor under 30 with ankylosing spondylitis or in good health (not recorded which). The V and J genes are TRBV27 and TRBJ1-1; D not certain. CDR3 coding DNA: TGTGCCAGCAGTAAAACACCCAACACTGAAGCTTTCTTT. This translates into CASSKTPNTEAFF.